Below, 8 T cell receptor beta chains from the same sample are listed, as sequenced in a study of T cell responses to AZD1222 COVID-19 vaccine. Assay used: immunoSEQ multiplex PCR; TCRdb lists only in-frame clones, some missing. The table lists around 84,000 clones, roughly 90% of them singletons. The sample consisted of peripheral blood, taken on day 0 of AZD1222 vaccination. These receptors were collected from an adult in good health.

The gene calls are TRBV18 and TRBJ1-5; the D is unclear. Between the trimmed V and J ends, which lost 3 bases and 5 bases, there was a span of 14 bases. Germline assignment: CDR1 KGHSH and CDR2 LQKENI. CDR3 length equals 15 residues. In DNA, the CDR3 is TGTGCCAGCTCACCCACCGGTGGGGTCTATCAGCCCCAGCATTTT. It codes for CASSPTGGVYQPQHF.

Regarding this clone: The sample carries other DNA sequences with the same CDR3. The chain couples TRBV27 to TRBJ1-6; 7 bases are shared with TRBD1. CDR3 size: 13 residues. Germline CDR1 is MNHEY and CDR2 is SMNVEV (reference sequence). V was pared by 5 bases and J by 8 bases, with 3 bases of the junction left unmatched. In DNA form, the CDR3 reads TGTGCCAGCAGTGACAGGGATTATTCACCCCTCCACTTT. It is translated as CASSDRDYSPLHF.

V usage is TRBV27 and J usage is TRBJ1-1; TRBD1 matches 9 bases. Germline-derived CDR1 and CDR2 are MNHEY and SMNVEV (reference sequence). The length of the CDR3 is 14 residues. J gave up 6 bases and V 6 bases, and 8 bases lay outside the gene matches. The CDR3 DNA follows: TGTGCCAGCAGGCCGGGACAGGGCGCATCTGAAGCTTTCTTT. This codes for CASRPGQGASEAFF.

This clone was detected once. The CDR3 sequence: CASSPSGGSSEAFF. As DNA, the CDR3 is TGTGCCAGCAGCCCCTCCGGAGGGAGCTCTGAAGCTTTCTTT. The chain carries TRBV11-2 and TRBJ1-1; D gene uncertain. This CDR3 has 14 amino acids. Germline lookup yields CDR1 SGHAT and CDR2 FQNNGV. Trimming removed 5 bases at V and 6 bases at J, with 16 bases between.

V gene TRBV2 combines with J gene TRBJ2-1; maybe TRBD2 (6 bases). Germline V gene lookup returns CDR1 SNHLY and CDR2 FYNNEI. The CDR3 length is 15 residues. The V gene lost 6 bases and the J gene lost 7 bases, with 19 bases spanning the gap. This chain's CDR3 is CASRDGGGGINEQFF. The CDR3 DNA reads TGTGCCAGCAGGGACGGAGGTGGAGGGATAAATGAGCAGTTCTTC.

This clone was observed a few times. This chain uses TRBV19 with TRBJ1-5, with D possibly being TRBD1 (6 bases). Germline CDR1 LNHDA, CDR2 SQIVND (reference sequence). The CDR3 consists of 15 residues. V lost 3 bases and J 3 bases, leaving 12 bases between the germline ends. CDR3 residues: CASSMDRYPNQPQHF. The CDR3 DNA sequence: TGTGCCAGTAGTATGGACAGATACCCCAATCAGCCCCAGCATTTT.

The V call is TRBV20-1, the J call TRBJ2-2, with D perhaps matching TRBD1 (6 bases). The V end lost 3 bases, the J end lost 6 bases, and 14 bases lay between the germline ends. CDR1 is DFQATT, CDR2 SNEGSKA, per germline (reference sequence). The CDR3 loop spans 14 amino acids. The CDR3 loop reads CSASQPAGAGELFF. For the CDR3, the DNA is TGCAGTGCTAGTCAACCCGCAGGGGCCGGGGAGCTGTTTTTT.

V and J are TRBV24-1 and TRBJ2-1, with D unclear. This CDR3 has 15 residues. Germline V lookup: CDR1 KGHDR, CDR2 SFDVKD. V was clipped by 3 bases and J by 5 bases, with 13 bases between them. As DNA, the CDR3 is TGTGCCACCAGTGATGTACAGAGCCAGGACAATGAGCAGTTCTTC. It codes for CATSDVQSQDNEQFF.